Shown below are 9 T cell receptor beta chains from a single sample sequenced in a study of a mutant IDH1 vaccine in newly diagnosed glioma. These TCRs are of unknown antigen specificity. Repertoires were generated with immunoSEQ multiplex PCR, while TCRdb's copy carries only in-frame clones and drops some. Of approximately 60,000 clones listed, about 74% were seen once; the top ten hold over 4%. The time point is: week 35, safety follow-up. The study gave 300 ug of mutant IDH1 20-mer peptide per vaccine dose, with topical imiquimod. The sequencing used PBMCs, collected from a glioma patient whose treatment included an IDH1 peptide vaccine. The receptors derive from a man over 45 with glioma.

The rearrangement links TRBV13 to TRBJ2-7; 8 bases are a match to TRBD2. Unmatched junction bases numbered 12, after V lost 5 bases and J lost 3 bases. Per the germline V gene, CDR1 is PRHDT and CDR2 is FYEKMQ (reference sequence). This CDR3 has 16 amino acids. The CDR3 DNA is TGTGCCAGCAGCCCGTTACGTCGAGCGGGGGACTACGAGCAGTACTTC. Translation gives CASSPLRRAGDYEQYF.

CDR3 DNA sequence: TGTGCCAGCACCTCTACAGGAACCGGGGAGCTGTTTTTT. It encodes CASTSTGTGELFF. The chain carries TRBV28 and TRBJ2-2; a weak D match, TRBD1 (5 bases). The CDR3 contains 13 residues. CDR1 and CDR2 (germline): MDHEN, SYDVKM. The V and J ends lost 7 bases and 5 bases respectively, with 11 bases between them.

The V and J genes are TRBV2 and TRBJ1-2; the D is unclear. V was clipped by 4 bases and J by 7 bases, with 10 bases between them. The CDR3 sequence is 12 residues long. Germline V CDR1 and CDR2: SNHLY, FYNNEI. The CDR3 sequence is CASSVGMSGYTF. Here the CDR3 DNA reads TGTGCCAGCAGTGTAGGGATGAGTGGCTACACCTTC.

This chain joins TRBV10-3 and TRBJ2-2; 8 bases agree with TRBD1. Germline CDR1 reads ENHRY; CDR2 reads SYGVKD. Germline trimming cut 6 bases from V and 1 base from J; bases unmatched to any gene: 4. CDR3 length: 15 amino acids. The CDR3 sequence: CAISPGTGNTGELFF. CDR3 sequence (DNA): TGTGCCATCAGCCCAGGGACAGGGAACACCGGGGAGCTGTTTTTT.

The rearrangement uses TRBV7-2 and TRBJ1-5; D is ambiguous. V lost 2 bases and J lost 1, with 12 bases in between. This CDR3 is built from 16 residues. Germline-derived CDR1 and CDR2 are SGHTA and FQGNSA. The CDR3 protein is CASSLRGRPSNQPQHF. The CDR3 nucleotides read TGTGCCAGCAGCTTACGTGGACGTCCAAGCAATCAGCCCCAGCATTTT.

The rearrangement joins TRBV14 to TRBJ1-2; TRBD1 is a possible D gene (5 bases). The CDR3 runs 13 residues. From germline, CDR1 is SGHDN and CDR2 FVKESK. The V and J ends lost 5 bases and 6 bases respectively, with 13 bases between them. In DNA form, the CDR3 reads TGTGCCAGCAGCTTCAGGGTGATGGATGGCTACACCTTC. Its protein is CASSFRVMDGYTF.

V and J are TRBV13 and TRBJ2-4; D is undetermined. This CDR3 is built from 15 residues. The germline gives CDR1 PRHDT, CDR2 FYEKMQ (reference sequence). V was shortened by 3 bases and J by 3 bases, with 12 bases between the two germline ends. DNA of the CDR3: TGTGCCAGCAGCTTTAGGTGGCAATACAAAAACATTCAGTACTTC. As protein: CASSFRWQYKNIQYF.

The CDR3 here is CASSLSGGNTEAFF. The DNA for the CDR3 is TGTGCCAGCAGTTTATCGGGGGGGAACACTGAAGCTTTCTTT. The gene calls are TRBV27 and TRBJ1-1, with D maybe TRBD1 (5 bases). The germline V gene encodes CDR1 MNHEY and CDR2 SMNVEV (reference sequence). The CDR3 length is 14 residues. V lost 0 bases to trimming and J lost 1 base, with 6 bases between them.

This sequence joins TRBV9 and TRBJ2-1, with 7 bases fitting TRBD2. There are 14 residues in the CDR3. Germline lookup yields CDR1 SGDLS and CDR2 YYNGEE. Unmatched junction bases numbered 1, after V lost 0 bases and J lost 4 bases. This CDR3 is CASSVGGGYNEQFF. In DNA form, the CDR3 reads TGTGCCAGCAGCGTAGGCGGGGGTTACAATGAGCAGTTCTTC.